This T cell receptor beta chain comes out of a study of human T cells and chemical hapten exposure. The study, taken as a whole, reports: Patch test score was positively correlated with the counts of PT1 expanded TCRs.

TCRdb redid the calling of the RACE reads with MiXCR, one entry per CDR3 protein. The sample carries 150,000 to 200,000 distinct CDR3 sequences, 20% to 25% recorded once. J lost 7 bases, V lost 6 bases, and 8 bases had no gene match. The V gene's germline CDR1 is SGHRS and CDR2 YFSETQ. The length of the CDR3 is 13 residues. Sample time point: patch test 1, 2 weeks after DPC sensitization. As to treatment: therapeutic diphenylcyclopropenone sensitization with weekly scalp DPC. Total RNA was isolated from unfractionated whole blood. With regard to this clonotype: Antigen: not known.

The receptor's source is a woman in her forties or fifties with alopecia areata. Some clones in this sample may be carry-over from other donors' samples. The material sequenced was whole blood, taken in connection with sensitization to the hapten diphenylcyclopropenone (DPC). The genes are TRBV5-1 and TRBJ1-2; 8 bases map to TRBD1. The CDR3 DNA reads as TGCGCCAGCACCTTCGCAGGGGGCTTTGGCTACACCTTC. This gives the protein CASTFAGGFGYTF.